The source of this T cell receptor beta chain is a study of regulatory T cells in long-lasting Graves disease. Regarding this clonotype: Its antigen is unknown.

As to time point: newly diagnosed GD, antithyroid drugs for less than 3 months. From PBMCs, RNA was extracted and then used to make the TCR library. Study findings and constraints: Analyses excluded thyroid tissue, covering peripheral blood alone.

Library construction for TCR beta used iRepertoire HTBI primers and Arm-PCR of CDR3 regions. TCRdb fed the multiplex PCR reads into MiXCR, producing one record per CDR3 protein. This sample has a few hundred thousand distinct CDR3 sequences; less than 15% occur once, and the top ten carry roughly a tenth. This sample was also put to use in a study of T cells in Graves' hyperthyroidism and ophthalmopathy. From that paper: An initial round of RT-PCR targeting the TCR CDR3 relied on the HTBI primer set.

The TCR originated in a man aged 25-45 years with Graves disease. The source was peripheral blood mononuclear cells (PBMCs), collected at new diagnosis, from a patient treated with antithyroid drugs.

In nucleotides, the CDR3 is TGTGCCAGCAGTGAGCCCGGGACTGAGGTCGAAGCTTTCTTT. Translating it yields CASSEPGTEVEAFF. The chain employs TRBV6-1 and TRBJ1-1; weak D call: TRBD1 (5 bases). V was clipped by 3 bases and J by 8 bases, with 16 bases between them. CDR3 length equals 14 residues. Germline V gives CDR1 MNHNS, CDR2 SASEGT.